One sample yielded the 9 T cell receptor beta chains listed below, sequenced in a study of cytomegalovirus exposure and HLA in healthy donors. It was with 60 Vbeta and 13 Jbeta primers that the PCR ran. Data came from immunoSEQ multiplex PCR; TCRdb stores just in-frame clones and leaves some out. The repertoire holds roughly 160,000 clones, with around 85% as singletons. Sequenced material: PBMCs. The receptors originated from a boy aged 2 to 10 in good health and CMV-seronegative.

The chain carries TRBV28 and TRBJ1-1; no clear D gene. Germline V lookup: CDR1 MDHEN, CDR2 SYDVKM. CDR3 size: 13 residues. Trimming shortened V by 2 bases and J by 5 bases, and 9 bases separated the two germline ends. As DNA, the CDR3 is TGTGCCAGCAGTTTAGTCGATCGGACTGAAGCTTTCTTT. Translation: CASSLVDRTEAFF.

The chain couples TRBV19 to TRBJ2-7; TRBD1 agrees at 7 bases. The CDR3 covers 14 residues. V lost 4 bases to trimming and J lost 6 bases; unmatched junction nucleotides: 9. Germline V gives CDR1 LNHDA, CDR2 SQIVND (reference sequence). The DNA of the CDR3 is TGTGCCAGTAGTAGCCGGGACAGATCTCTCGAGCAGTACTTC. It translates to CASSSRDRSLEQYF. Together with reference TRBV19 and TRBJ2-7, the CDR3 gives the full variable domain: DGGITQSPKYLFRKEGQNVTLSCEQNLNHDAMYWYRQDPGQGLRLIYYSQIVNDFQKGDIAEGYSVSREKKESFPLTVTSAQKNPTAFYLCASSSRDRSLEQYFGPGTRLTVT.

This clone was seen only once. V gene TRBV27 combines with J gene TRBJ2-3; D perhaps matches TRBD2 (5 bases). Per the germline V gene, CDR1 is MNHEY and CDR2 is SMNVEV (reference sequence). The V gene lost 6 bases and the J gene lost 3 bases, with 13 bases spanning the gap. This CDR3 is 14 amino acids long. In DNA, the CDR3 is TGTGCCAGCAGACCACTAGTAATGACAGATACGCAGTATTTT. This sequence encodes CASRPLVMTDTQYF.

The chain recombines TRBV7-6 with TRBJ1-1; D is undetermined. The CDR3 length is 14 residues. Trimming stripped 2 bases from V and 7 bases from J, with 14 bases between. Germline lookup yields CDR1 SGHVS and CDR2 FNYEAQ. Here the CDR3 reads CASSLSGPGVEAFF. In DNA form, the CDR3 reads TGTGCCAGCAGCTTATCCGGACCCGGGGTTGAAGCTTTCTTT.

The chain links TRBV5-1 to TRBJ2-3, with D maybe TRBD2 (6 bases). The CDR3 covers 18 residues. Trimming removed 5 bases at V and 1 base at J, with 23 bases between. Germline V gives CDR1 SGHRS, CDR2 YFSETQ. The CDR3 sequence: CASRLEGLWSLGTDTQYF. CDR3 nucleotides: TGCGCCAGCAGGCTTGAGGGACTTTGGAGCCTCGGCACAGATACGCAGTATTTT.

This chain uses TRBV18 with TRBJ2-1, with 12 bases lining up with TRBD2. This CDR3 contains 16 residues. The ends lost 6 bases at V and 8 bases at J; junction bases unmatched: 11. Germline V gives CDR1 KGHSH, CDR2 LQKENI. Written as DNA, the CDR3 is TGTGCCAGCTCTCCCACCCGACTAGCGGGAGTTGATGAGCAGTTCTTC. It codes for CASSPTRLAGVDEQFF. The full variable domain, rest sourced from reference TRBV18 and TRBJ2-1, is NAGVMQNPRHLVRRRGQEARLRCSPMKGHSHVYWYRQLPEEGLKFMVYLQKENIIDESGMPKERFSAEFPKEGPSILRIQQVVRGDSAAYFCASSPTRLAGVDEQFFGPGTRLTVL.

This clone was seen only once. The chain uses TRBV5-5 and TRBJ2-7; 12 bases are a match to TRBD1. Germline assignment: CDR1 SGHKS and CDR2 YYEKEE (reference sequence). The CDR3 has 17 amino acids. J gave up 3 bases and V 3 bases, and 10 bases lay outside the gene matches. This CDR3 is CASSYRDRGPTSYEQYV. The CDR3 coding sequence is TGTGCCAGCAGCTACCGGGACAGGGGGCCGACAAGCTACGAGCAGTACGTC.

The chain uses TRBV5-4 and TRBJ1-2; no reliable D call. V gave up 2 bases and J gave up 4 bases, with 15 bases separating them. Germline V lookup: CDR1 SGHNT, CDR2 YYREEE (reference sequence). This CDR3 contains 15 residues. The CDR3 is CASSLLNGESYGYTF. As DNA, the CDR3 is TGTGCCAGCAGCTTATTAAACGGGGAGAGCTATGGCTACACCTTC.

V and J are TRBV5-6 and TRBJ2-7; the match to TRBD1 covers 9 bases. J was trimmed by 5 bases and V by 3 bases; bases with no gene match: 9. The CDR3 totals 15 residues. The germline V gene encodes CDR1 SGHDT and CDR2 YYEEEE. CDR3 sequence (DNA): TGTGCCAGCAGCTCCGCCGGGACAGGGCGTCACGAGCAGTACTTC. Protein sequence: CASSSAGTGRHEQYF.